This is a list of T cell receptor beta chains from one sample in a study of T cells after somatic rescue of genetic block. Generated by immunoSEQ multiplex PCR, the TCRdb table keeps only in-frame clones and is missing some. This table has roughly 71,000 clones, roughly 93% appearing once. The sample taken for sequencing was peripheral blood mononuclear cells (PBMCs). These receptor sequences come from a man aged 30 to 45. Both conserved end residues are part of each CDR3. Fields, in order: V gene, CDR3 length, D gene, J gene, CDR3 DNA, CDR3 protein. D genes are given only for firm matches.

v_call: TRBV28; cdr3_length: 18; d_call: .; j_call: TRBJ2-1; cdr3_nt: TGTGCCAGCAGTTTCACAAGTAAGCGGAGCTACTCCTACAATGAGCAGTTCTTC; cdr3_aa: CASSFTSKRSYSYNEQFF
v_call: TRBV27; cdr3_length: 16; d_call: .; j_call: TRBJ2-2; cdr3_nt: TGTGCCAGCAGTCGCGGCAGGGCCCTGGGGACCGGGGAGCTGTTTTTT; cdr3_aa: CASSRGRALGTGELFF
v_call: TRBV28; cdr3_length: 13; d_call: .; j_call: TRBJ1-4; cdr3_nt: TGTGCCAGCAGTAGATCGGGGAGTGAAAAACTGTTTTTT; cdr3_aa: CASSRSGSEKLFF
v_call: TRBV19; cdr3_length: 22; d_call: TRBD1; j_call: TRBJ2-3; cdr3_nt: TGTGCCAGTTCTACTTACATTCGCTCGGACAGGACGCCCCTCGGGGACACAGATACGCAGTATTTT; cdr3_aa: CASSTYIRSDRTPLGDTDTQYF
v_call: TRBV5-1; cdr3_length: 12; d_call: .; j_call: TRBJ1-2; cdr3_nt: TGCGCCAGCAGCTTGGAGGACGGGGGCTACACCTTC; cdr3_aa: CASSLEDGGYTF
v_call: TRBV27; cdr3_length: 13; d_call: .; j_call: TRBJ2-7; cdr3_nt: TGTGCCAGCAGTTTATTTTGGGGGTACGAGCAGTACTTC; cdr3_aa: CASSLFWGYEQYF
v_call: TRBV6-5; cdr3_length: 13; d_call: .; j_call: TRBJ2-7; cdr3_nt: TGTGCCAGCAGTTATGACAGCTCCTACGAGCAGTACTTC; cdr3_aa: CASSYDSSYEQYF
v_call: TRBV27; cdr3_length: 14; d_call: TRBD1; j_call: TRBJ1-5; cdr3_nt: TGTGCCAGCAGTTCGGACAGGGGCACGAGGCCCCAGCATTTT; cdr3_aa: CASSSDRGTRPQHF
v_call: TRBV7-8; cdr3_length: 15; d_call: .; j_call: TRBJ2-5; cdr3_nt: TGTGCCAGCAGCCACCGAGAAGGGGGACAAGAGACCCAGTACTTC; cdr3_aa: CASSHREGGQETQYF
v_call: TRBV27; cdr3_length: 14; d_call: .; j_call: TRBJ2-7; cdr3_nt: TGTGCCAGCAGTTTTTTTGGTGAGACCTACGAGCAGTACTTC; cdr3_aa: CASSFFGETYEQYF